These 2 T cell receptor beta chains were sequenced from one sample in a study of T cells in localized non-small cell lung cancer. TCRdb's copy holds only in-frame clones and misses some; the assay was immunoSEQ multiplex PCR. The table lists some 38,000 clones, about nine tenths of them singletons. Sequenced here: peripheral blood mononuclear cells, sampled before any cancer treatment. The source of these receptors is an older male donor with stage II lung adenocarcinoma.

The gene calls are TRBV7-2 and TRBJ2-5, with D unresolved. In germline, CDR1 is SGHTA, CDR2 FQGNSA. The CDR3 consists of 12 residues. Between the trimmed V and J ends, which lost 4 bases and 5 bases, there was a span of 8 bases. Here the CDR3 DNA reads TGTGCCAGCAGCTCCTTTGTTGAGACCCAGTACTTC. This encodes CASSSFVETQYF.

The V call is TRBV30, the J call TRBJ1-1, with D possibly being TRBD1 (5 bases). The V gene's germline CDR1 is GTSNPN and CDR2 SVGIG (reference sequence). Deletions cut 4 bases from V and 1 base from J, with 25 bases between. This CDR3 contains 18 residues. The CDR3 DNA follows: TGTGCCTGGATGATGGAGGCAGGGCGGAGGCGGACGAACACTGAAGCTTTCTTT. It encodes CAWMMEAGRRRTNTEAFF.